Below are 7 T cell receptor beta chains sequenced from a single sample in a study of cytomegalovirus exposure and HLA in healthy donors. The PCR had 60 Vbeta and 13 Jbeta primers. Some clones are missing from TCRdb's copy, which holds only in-frame ones; the method was immunoSEQ multiplex PCR. The data show more than 90,000 clones, around 74% seen once. The sequenced sample was PBMCs. These TCRs come from a man in his forties or fifties in good health and CMV-seropositive.

The chain has TRBV7-2 and TRBJ1-3; no firm D call. V was cut by 1 base and J by 0 bases, with 10 bases left in between. Germline CDR1 SGHTA, CDR2 FQGNSA. This CDR3 region has 16 residues. The CDR3 DNA follows: TGTGCCAGCAGCTTAGATGTGGGCCCCTCTGGAAACACCATATATTTT. Its protein product is CASSLDVGPSGNTIYF.

This clone was seen a single time. The chain recombines TRBV5-4 with TRBJ2-3, with 10 bases matching TRBD2. The CDR3 runs 16 residues. CDR1 is SGHNT and CDR2 is YYREEE in the germline V gene (reference sequence). V was clipped by 0 bases and J by 9 bases; unmatched bases: 10. The CDR3 DNA follows: TGTGCCAGCAGCTTGGCCAACCTAGCGGGGGTACGGACGCAGTATTTT. Translation gives CASSLANLAGVRTQYF. Variable domain in full (rest from reference TRBV5-4 and TRBJ2-3): ETGVTQSPTHLIKTRGQQVTLRCSSQSGHNTVSWYQQALGQGPQFIFQYYREEENGRGNFPPRFSGLQFPNYSSELNVNALELDDSALYLCASSLANLAGVRTQYFGPGTRLTVL.

This clone was seen once. This chain joins TRBV28 and TRBJ2-1; 10 nucleotides line up with TRBD2. The length of the CDR3 is 14 residues. Unmatched junction bases numbered 14, after V lost 10 bases and J lost 11 bases. Germline V gene data show CDR1 as MDHEN and CDR2 as SYDVKM. CDR3 bases: TGTGCCACCATCACAGGGACTAGCGTCTACCAGCAGTTCTTC. Amino acids: CATITGTSVYQQFF. Full variable domain (rest looked up from reference TRBV28 and TRBJ2-1): DVKVTQSSRYLVKRTGEKVFLECVQDMDHENMFWYRQDPGLGLRLIYFSYDVKMKEKGDIPEGYSVSREKKERFSLILESASTNQTSMYLCATITGTSVYQQFFGPGTRLTVL.

The chain combines TRBV2 with TRBJ2-7; maybe TRBD2 (6 bases). Trimming stripped 9 bases from V and 7 bases from J, with 19 bases between. The V gene's germline CDR1 is SNHLY and CDR2 FYNNEI. This CDR3 is built from 13 residues. CDR3 region: CASRVGLRSEQYF. The CDR3, as DNA: TGTGCCAGTCGAGTGGGACTGAGGTCAGAGCAGTACTTC. The variable domain in full, completed from reference TRBV2 and TRBJ2-7, reads EPEVTQTPSHQVTQMGQEVILRCVPISNHLYFYWYRQILGQKVEFLVSFYNNEISEKSEIFDDQFSVERPDGSNFTLKIRSTKLEDSAMYFCASRVGLRSEQYFGPGTRLTVT.

Only one count was recorded for this clone. The rearrangement joins TRBV4-1 to TRBJ2-3; the match to TRBD2 covers 15 bases. Germline V gives CDR1 MGHRA, CDR2 YSYEKL. The CDR3 is 20 amino acids. With 0 bases clipped from V and 0 bases from J, the junction kept 7 bases outside the gene matches. CDR3 bases: TGCGCCAGCAGCCAAGAGGGACTAGCGGGGGGAGTTACTAGCACAGATACGCAGTATTTT. This translates into CASSQEGLAGGVTSTDTQYF.

The table lists this clone with a few counts. The V and J genes are TRBV5-1 and TRBJ1-5; D uncertain. The CDR3 contains 16 residues. Germline assignment: CDR1 SGHRS and CDR2 YFSETQ. Trimming removed 0 bases at V and 4 bases at J, with 14 bases between. CDR3 nucleotide sequence: TGCGCCAGCAGCTTGGGGCCCTCGGGAAAAAATCAGCCCCAGCATTTT. It translates to CASSLGPSGKNQPQHF. Complete variable domain (other parts from reference TRBV5-1 and TRBJ1-5): KAGVTQTPRYLIKTRGQQVTLSCSPISGHRSVSWYQQTPGQGLQFLFEYFSETQRNKGNFPGRFSGRQFSNSRSEMNVSTLELGDSALYLCASSLGPSGKNQPQHFGDGTRLSIL.

This clone was counted a single time. The chain is built from TRBV5-4 and TRBJ1-2, with D hard to call. The CDR3 has 13 residues. V shed 1 base and J shed 4 bases, with 8 bases lying between them. From germline, CDR1 is SGHNT and CDR2 YYREEE (reference sequence). Here the CDR3 reads CASSLYKSYGYTF. The CDR3 nucleotides read TGTGCCAGCAGCTTGTATAAGAGCTATGGCTACACCTTC. The variable domain in full, with the rest retrieved from reference TRBV5-4 and TRBJ1-2, is ETGVTQSPTHLIKTRGQQVTLRCSSQSGHNTVSWYQQALGQGPQFIFQYYREEENGRGNFPPRFSGLQFPNYSSELNVNALELDDSALYLCASSLYKSYGYTFGSGTRLTVV.